The 8 T cell receptor beta chains below come from one sample, sequenced in a study of control samples from healthy donors and cancer patients (dated by TCRdb to about 2020). The library was built by means of the immunoSEQ multiplex PCR assay. The immuneACCESS repertoire file appears here via TCRdb, limited to in-frame rearrangements. These files lack a portion of the clones; in checked studies, under half of the deficit traces to unresolved V genes, and the cause of the others is not known. Across this sample there are 150,000 to 200,000 clones, with roughly nine tenths seen only once. 1.5% of the sample belongs to the ten largest clones. The sequencing sample was made of blood. These receptors all stem from a woman aged 25-40 years in good health.

The chain recombines TRBV15 with TRBJ1-2, with TRBD1 identical over 9 bases. The length of the CDR3 is 13 residues. V trimming: 4 bases; J trimming: 6 bases; junction bases outside the gene matches: 3. Germline CDR1 LNHNV, CDR2 YYDKDF (reference sequence). CDR3: CATSTTGGDGYTF. The CDR3 nucleotides are TGTGCCACCAGCACCACAGGGGGCGATGGCTACACCTTC.

The J gene is TRBJ2-1, the V gene TRBV7-9, with TRBD2 matching 13 bases. The CDR3 length is 14 residues. J lost 7 bases, V lost 7 bases, and 4 bases had no gene match. CDR1 SEHNR and CDR2 FQNEAQ come from the germline V gene (reference sequence). The CDR3 is CASTRTSGRNEQFF. CDR3 in DNA: TGTGCCAGCACCCGGACTAGCGGGAGAAATGAGCAGTTCTTC.

V is TRBV5-1 and J is TRBJ2-3, with unresolved D. Germline V gene data show CDR1 as SGHRS and CDR2 as YFSETQ. V lost 0 bases to trimming and J lost 2 bases, with 10 bases between them. This CDR3 has 15 residues. The CDR3 DNA follows: TGCGCCAGCAGCTTGGCCACGGCACCCACAGATACGCAGTATTTT. It translates to CASSLATAPTDTQYF.

The gene calls are TRBV6-6 and TRBJ1-6, with D unresolved. This CDR3 spans 15 amino acids. V lost 0 bases and J 4 bases, leaving 7 bases between the germline ends. CDR1 is MNHNY, CDR2 SVGAGI, per germline (reference sequence). The CDR3 is CASSYSPTYNSPLHF. CDR3 bases: TGTGCCAGCAGTTACTCCCCAACGTATAATTCACCCCTCCACTTT.

To note about this clone: The sample carries other DNA sequences with the same CDR3. This rearrangement joins TRBV15 to TRBJ1-6, with D possibly matching TRBD1 (6 bases). Germline CDR1 reads LNHNV; CDR2 reads YYDKDF (reference sequence). CDR3 length: 14 residues. V lost 3 bases and J 7 bases, leaving 10 bases between the germline ends. CDR3: CATSRDSKNSPLHF. The CDR3 DNA reads TGTGCCACCAGCAGGGACAGTAAGAATTCACCCCTCCACTTT.

This clone was seen once. The chain joins TRBV29-1 to TRBJ1-5, with D perhaps matching TRBD1 (6 bases). Trimming removed 6 bases at V and 0 bases at J, with 12 bases between. CDR1 and CDR2 (germline): SQVTM, ANQGSEA. The length of the CDR3 is 14 residues. The CDR3 region is CSVDRSYSNQPQHF. Written as DNA, the CDR3 is TGCAGCGTAGACAGGTCTTATAGCAATCAGCCCCAGCATTTT.

The rearrangement uses TRBV4-3 and TRBJ2-7, with D possibly matching TRBD1 (6 bases). Trimming shortened V by 6 bases and J by 0 bases, and 12 bases separated the two germline ends. The V gene's germline CDR1 is LGHNA and CDR2 YSLEER. This CDR3 is built from 14 residues. The DNA for the CDR3 is TGCGCCAGCAGTCATGACAGGAGCTCCTACGAGCAGTACTTC. It translates to CASSHDRSSYEQYF.

The chain recombines TRBV14 with TRBJ2-2, with TRBD1 identical over 8 bases. This CDR3 has 16 residues. CDR1 SGHDN and CDR2 FVKESK come from the germline V gene. V lost 1 base to trimming and J lost 3 bases; unmatched junction nucleotides: 4. The CDR3 loop is CASSQGTGIYTGELFF. CDR3 in DNA: TGTGCCAGCAGCCAAGGGACAGGGATTTACACCGGGGAGCTGTTTTTT.